In this sample, the clone carrying this TCR beta chain turned up a few times. As yet, its antigen is unknown. The authors reverse transcribed all of the isolated RNA, so sequencing captured expressed TCRB transcripts. Produced via immunoSEQ multiplex PCR; TCRdb's table is partial and in-frame only. The data contain hundreds of thousands of clones, around 30% of them singletons. Sorting with CD45RO/CCR7/CD25/CD127/CD95/CD27 yielded naive, central memory, regulatory and stem-like memory CD4+ cells. The sample comes from a study of beta chain features in type 1 diabetes. The V gene's germline CDR1 is SQVTM and CDR2 ANQGSEA. The CDR3 has 14 amino acids. V was trimmed by 6 bases and J by 4 bases, leaving 18 bases between them. Findings of the study overall: Significant though moderate, a shortening of TCRB CDR3s appeared in all four CD4+ subsets of Type 1 diabetes patients. There was no resolution here of whether HLA type influences TCRB rearrangement.

The receptor was isolated from a man aged 18 to 30 in good health. Material for sequencing was naive CD4+ T cells from blood. V usage is TRBV29-1 and J usage is TRBJ1-2; TRBD1 is a possible D gene (5 bases). CDR3 residues: CSVGERDSSYGYTF. The DNA of the CDR3 is TGCAGCGTGGGGGAACGGGACTCCAGCTATGGCTACACCTTC.